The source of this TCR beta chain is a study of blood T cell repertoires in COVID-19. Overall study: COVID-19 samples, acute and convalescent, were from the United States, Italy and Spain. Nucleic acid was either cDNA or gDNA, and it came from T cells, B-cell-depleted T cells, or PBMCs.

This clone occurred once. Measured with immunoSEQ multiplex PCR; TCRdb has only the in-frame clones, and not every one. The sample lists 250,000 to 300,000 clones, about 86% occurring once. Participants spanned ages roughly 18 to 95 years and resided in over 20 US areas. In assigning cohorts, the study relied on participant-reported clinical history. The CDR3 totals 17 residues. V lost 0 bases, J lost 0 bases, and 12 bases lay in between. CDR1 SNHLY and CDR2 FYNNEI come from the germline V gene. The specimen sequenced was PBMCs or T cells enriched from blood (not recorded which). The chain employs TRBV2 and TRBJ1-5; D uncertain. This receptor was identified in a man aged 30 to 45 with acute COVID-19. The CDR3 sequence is CASSEALNLNSNQPQHF. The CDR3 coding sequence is TGTGCCAGCAGTGAAGCGCTAAATCTCAATAGCAATCAGCCCCAGCATTTT. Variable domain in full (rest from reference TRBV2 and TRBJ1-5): EPEVTQTPSHQVTQMGQEVILRCVPISNHLYFYWYRQILGQKVEFLVSFYNNEISEKSEIFDDQFSVERPDGSNFTLKIRSTKLEDSAMYFCASSEALNLNSNQPQHFGDGTRLSIL.